One sample yielded the 16 T cell receptor beta chains listed below, sequenced in a study of chemoradiotherapy in HPV16-positive cancers (dated by TCRdb to 2021 to 2024). Library preparation employed the immunoSEQ multiplex PCR assay. TCRdb took this table from immuneACCESS and kept in-frame rearrangements with V and J called. Such tables lack part of the clones; where checked against another copy, unresolved V genes explain under half of the gap, and the rest is unexplained. The sample profile shows under 13,000 clones; 74% of them were found once. The top ten clones comprise about a third of the sample. This sample was gathered from a patient who underwent chemoradiotherapy. Receptors were obtained from a human donor with HPV-associated anogenital cancer.

The chain uses TRBV4-3 and TRBJ2-1, with a possible D match to TRBD1 (6 bases). The V end was cut by 1 base, the J end by 4 bases, with 14 bases between. The CDR3 loop spans 16 amino acids. Per germline, CDR1 LGHNA and CDR2 YSLEER. CDR3 in amino acids: CASSQVLQGGYNEQFF. For the CDR3, the DNA is TGCGCCAGCAGCCAAGTGTTACAGGGTGGTTACAATGAGCAGTTCTTC.

The rearrangement uses TRBV7-9 and TRBJ2-7; 9 nucleotides line up with TRBD2. After removal of 2 bases from V and 5 bases from J, the junction contained 16 bases not matched to a gene. The CDR3 has 18 residues. Germline V gives CDR1 SEHNR, CDR2 FQNEAQ (reference sequence). The CDR3: CASSLPETSGPYYHEQYF. DNA of the CDR3: TGTGCCAGCAGCTTACCTGAAACTAGCGGGCCCTACTACCACGAGCAGTACTTC.

This chain joins TRBV19 and TRBJ1-2; no firm D call. The CDR3 consists of 14 residues. In germline, CDR1 is LNHDA, CDR2 SQIVND (reference sequence). V lost 7 bases, J lost 2 bases, and 14 bases lay in between. DNA for the CDR3: TGTGCCAGTATCCCCGGCGGCAGCAACTATGGCTACACCTTC. This codes for CASIPGGSNYGYTF.

This clone showed up just a few times. This rearrangement joins TRBV27 to TRBJ1-2, with D perhaps matching TRBD1 (5 bases). The CDR3 sequence is 14 residues long. Germline V gives CDR1 MNHEY, CDR2 SMNVEV (reference sequence). V gave up 0 bases and J gave up 2 bases, with 7 bases separating them. CDR3 sequence: CASSLSRGNYGYTF. In DNA form, the CDR3 reads TGTGCCAGCAGTTTATCGCGGGGGAACTATGGCTACACCTTC.

The V and J genes are TRBV6-5 and TRBJ1-3; D gene ambiguous. This CDR3 spans 16 amino acids. In germline, CDR1 is MNHEY, CDR2 SVGAGI. V was cut by 2 bases and J by 0 bases, with 11 bases left in between. The CDR3 is CASSYQAGSSGNTIYF. In DNA form, the CDR3 reads TGTGCCAGCAGTTACCAGGCCGGGAGCTCTGGAAACACCATATATTTT.

This clone came up once. This rearrangement joins TRBV7-2 to TRBJ1-1; no clear D gene. Trimming removed 6 bases from V and 7 bases from J, with 18 bases in between. The germline V gene has CDR1 SGHTA and CDR2 FQGNSA. The CDR3 length is 14 residues. The CDR3 is CASRPVPGTGEAFF. CDR3 coding DNA: TGTGCCAGCAGACCCGTCCCGGGAACGGGTGAAGCTTTCTTT.

The chain couples TRBV13 to TRBJ1-1; D not resolved. This CDR3 comprises 13 residues. V lost 5 bases to trimming and J lost 3 bases, with 10 bases between them. CDR1 and CDR2 from the germline V gene are PRHDT and FYEKMQ (reference sequence). This chain's CDR3 is CASSKTEHTEAFF. CDR3 nucleotides: TGTGCCAGCAGCAAAACAGAACACACTGAAGCTTTCTTT. The full variable domain, in which reference TRBV13 and TRBJ1-1 provide the parts outside the CDR3, is AAGVIQSPRHLIKEKRETATLKCYPIPRHDTVYWYQQGPGQDPQFLISFYEKMQSDKGSIPDRFSAQQFSDYHSELNMSSLELGDSALYFCASSKTEHTEAFFGQGTRLTVV.

This clone was seen a handful of times. This sequence joins TRBV4-1 and TRBJ1-2; D perhaps matches TRBD1 (6 bases). This CDR3 is built from 14 residues. V dropped 4 bases and J dropped 3 bases, with 12 bases sitting between them. In germline, CDR1 is MGHRA, CDR2 YSYEKL. Written as DNA, the CDR3 is TGCGCCAGCAGCCGAACAGGGTGGGACTATGGCTACACCTTC. Protein: CASSRTGWDYGYTF.

This clone was counted a few times. The chain joins TRBV27 to TRBJ1-2; D is unresolved. The CDR3 consists of 14 residues. With 6 bases removed from V and 2 bases from J, the gap between germline ends came to 13 bases. Germline lookup yields CDR1 MNHEY and CDR2 SMNVEV (reference sequence). The CDR3 loop is CASRKLNGNYGYTF. As DNA, the CDR3 is TGTGCCAGCAGGAAATTGAACGGAAACTATGGCTACACCTTC.

The V gene is TRBV10-2, the J gene TRBJ1-1, with TRBD1 identical over 7 bases. CDR1 and CDR2 (germline): WSHSY, SAAADI. This CDR3 has 13 amino acids. The junction had 1 base not matched to a gene; V was cut back by 6 bases and J by 0 bases. CDR3 sequence reads: CASRGQMNTEAFF. CDR3 coding DNA: TGCGCCAGCAGGGGACAGATGAACACTGAAGCTTTCTTT.

The gene calls are TRBV30 and TRBJ1-4; D uncertain. Germline CDR1 reads GTSNPN; CDR2 reads SVGIG (reference sequence). Trimming removed 1 base at V and 10 bases at J, with 13 bases between. This CDR3 spans 13 amino acids. The CDR3 sequence is CAWSGQLVGKLFF. In DNA, the CDR3 is TGTGCCTGGAGTGGACAATTAGTAGGAAAACTGTTTTTT.

This chain joins TRBV19 and TRBJ2-7, with TRBD2 matching 7 bases. Germline CDR1 LNHDA, CDR2 SQIVND (reference sequence). The CDR3 runs 15 residues. V was clipped by 5 bases and J by 0 bases; unmatched bases: 7. CDR3: CASSAGGRGSYEQYF. For the CDR3, the DNA is TGTGCCAGTAGTGCAGGAGGGAGGGGCTCCTACGAGCAGTACTTC.

The rearrangement links TRBV7-2 to TRBJ1-2, with unresolved D. Germline V gene sequence: CDR1 SGHTA, CDR2 FQGNSA. The CDR3 totals 18 residues. Trimming removed 1 base from V and 4 bases from J, with 22 bases in between. For the CDR3, the DNA is TGTGCCAGCAGCTTAGTAGGGCAGATCGGATTTGGGCCCTATGGCTACACCTTC. Protein: CASSLVGQIGFGPYGYTF.

The chain carries TRBV14 and TRBJ1-1; D is undetermined. This CDR3 is 13 amino acids long. V lost 0 bases and J 7 bases, leaving 9 bases between the germline ends. Germline V gives CDR1 SGHDN, CDR2 FVKESK. The CDR3 sequence: CASSQDGRSEAFF. The CDR3 coding sequence is TGTGCCAGCAGCCAAGATGGGCGGAGTGAAGCTTTCTTT.

Points on this clone: Within the sample, other DNA sequences also encode this same CDR3. This rearrangement joins TRBV7-2 to TRBJ2-7; 7 bases match TRBD2. Per the germline V gene, CDR1 is SGHTA and CDR2 is FQGNSA. V gave up 1 base and J gave up 7 bases; unmatched junction bases: 4. There are 13 residues in the CDR3. The CDR3 bases are TGTGCCAGCAGCTTAGTACGAGCGGGGGAGCAGTACTTC. Translated, it gives CASSLVRAGEQYF.

This clone was counted a few times. The J gene is TRBJ1-4, the V gene TRBV5-1; possible D gene TRBD1, 5 bases. The V gene's germline CDR1 is SGHRS and CDR2 YFSETQ. V shed 5 bases and J shed 8 bases, with 19 bases lying between them. This CDR3 is built from 15 residues. The CDR3 DNA reads as TGCGCCAGCAGTTTATTTGGGGGGAGGTCGGAAAAACTGTTTTTT. Its protein is CASSLFGGRSEKLFF.